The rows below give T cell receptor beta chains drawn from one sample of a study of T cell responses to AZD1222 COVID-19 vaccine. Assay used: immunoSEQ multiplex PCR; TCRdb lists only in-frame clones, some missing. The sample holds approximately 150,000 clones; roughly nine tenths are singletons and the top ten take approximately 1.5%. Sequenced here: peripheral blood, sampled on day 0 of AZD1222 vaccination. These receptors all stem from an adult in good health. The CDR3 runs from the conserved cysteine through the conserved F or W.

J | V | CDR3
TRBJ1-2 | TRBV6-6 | CASSYRDRGPNYGYTF
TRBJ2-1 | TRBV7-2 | CASSFLPSGGRNNEQFF
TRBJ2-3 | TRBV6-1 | CASSEPVTDTQYF
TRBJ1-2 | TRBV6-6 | CASISSRGRPNYGYTF
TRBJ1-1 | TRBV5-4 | CASSSMSEPEAFF
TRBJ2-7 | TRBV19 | CASSPRGASGTYEQYF
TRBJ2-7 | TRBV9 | CASSVGPGPRDEQYF
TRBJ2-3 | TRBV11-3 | CASSLGHSGVRGDTQYF
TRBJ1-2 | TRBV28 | CASRPDRKNYGYTF
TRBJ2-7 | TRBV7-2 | CASNIRGVSGEQYF